This TCR beta chain was sequenced for a study of neurological immune-mediated disorders. cDNA synthesis was performed by 5'RACE with 10-nucleotide random UMIs. TCRdb recomputed calls from the 5' RACE reads with MiXCR, one row per CDR3 protein. The data contain 60,000 or so distinct CDR3 sequences, roughly 3.5% of them singletons. Germline V gene sequence: CDR1 DFQATT, CDR2 SNEGSKA (reference sequence). The CDR3 is 13 residues long. V was cut by 3 bases and J by 4 bases, with 10 bases left in between. This clonotype showed up many times. The antigen remains undetermined. General observations from the study: The repertoires of 18 of 34 multiple sclerosis patients fell into one related-CDR3 cluster (a possible signature) under phylogenetic grouping. The level of TCR clonal expansion was highest in patients with HTLV-1-associated myelopathy and lowest in multiple sclerosis, where it fell below the level seen in healthy controls.

This clonotype originated in a woman aged 55 to 70 with multiple sclerosis. The chain combines TRBV20-1 with TRBJ1-5, with D tentatively TRBD1 (5 bases). Sequenced: PBMCs. CDR3 DNA: TGCAGTGCTAGCCGGGACGGTAATCAGCCCCAGCATTTT. Encoded protein: CSASRDGNQPQHF.